This is a list of T cell receptor beta chains from one sample in a study of CXCR3-negative and CXCR3-positive naive CD8 T cells. TCRdb re-called the 5' RACE reads; every CDR3 protein appears as one record, without DNA. Here the sample table reports tens of thousands of distinct CDR3 sequences. Sequencing was performed on naive CXCR3- CD8+ T cells from blood. These receptors all come from a human donor in good health. Some clones in this sample may be carry-over from other donors' samples. Both conserved end residues are part of each CDR3.

J gene,V gene,CDR3 protein
TRBJ1-6,TRBV7-8,CASSLMSRGRNSPLHF
TRBJ2-7,TRBV10-2,CASSDFGGLGGDSYEQYF
TRBJ1-1,TRBV20-1,CSAGGYGRDTEAFF
TRBJ2-1,TRBV29-1,CSVVEEYNEQFF
TRBJ2-1,TRBV6-2/TRBV6-3,CASSYKTSGGDNEQFF
TRBJ2-1,TRBV29-1,CSVEDSADSRHNEQFF
TRBJ2-7,TRBV19,CASSAWDSTYEQYF
TRBJ2-1,TRBV6-5,CASSLASSSYNEQFF
TRBJ1-1,TRBV4-3,CASSQDSGGDTEAFF
TRBJ2-5,TRBV7-9,CASSFRQGGETQYF
TRBJ1-2,TRBV9,CASSMLTGKYDYTF
TRBJ2-1,TRBV29-1,CSVEGLEGDNEQFF
TRBJ2-7,TRBV21-1,CASSKRQRAYEQYF
TRBJ2-2,TRBV21-1,CASSKDLWGLTGELFF
TRBJ1-1,TRBV29-1,CSVQRGGGTEAFF
TRBJ2-3,TRBV10-3,CAIRGEQDHTDTQYF